This T cell receptor beta chain was captured by sequencing in a study of blood T cell repertoires in COVID-19. Study at large: The United States, Italy and Spain supplied acute and convalescent COVID-19 samples. PBMCs, B-cell-depleted T cells, or T cells provided the cDNA or gDNA that made up the material.

Original data processing: Estimates of nucleated cell counts were drawn from the amplification of reference gene primers. TCRdb keeps only in-frame clones here, not all; method: immunoSEQ multiplex PCR. Clone size and the V and J calls come from that table; the DNA yielded D and trimming. The sample shows 80,000 to 100,000 clones, 75% to 85% of them seen only once. This CDR3 has 17 residues. V gave up 3 bases and J gave up 3 bases; unmatched junction bases: 12. The germline CDR1 and CDR2 sequences are SGHRS and YFSETQ. This TCR was recovered from a man aged 70 or older with acute or convalescent COVID-19. Source material: peripheral blood. This rearrangement joins TRBV5-1 to TRBJ2-7, with TRBD1 identical over 10 bases. The CDR3, as DNA: TGCGCCAGCAGCTGGGACAGGGGCCGAGGCTCCCACTACGAGCAGTACTTC. Amino acids: CASSWDRGRGSHYEQYF.